These T cell receptor beta chains were read from a single sample in a study of memory CD4+ T cells and cytomegalovirus serostatus. The data were produced by immunoSEQ multiplex PCR, yet TCRdb's version contains in-frame clones alone and is incomplete. The sample lists about 58,000 clones; around 82% were seen once. The sample consisted of memory CD4+ T cells from blood. Receptors were obtained from an adult in good health and CMV-seronegative. Some clones in this sample may be carry-over from other donors' samples. CDR3s include the opening cysteine and the closing phenylalanine or tryptophan. A D gene is named only where the DNA matches it firmly. Not every row has a clone size; where given, it reads once, few, many or a size class.

clone_size | j_call | d_call | v_call | cdr3_aa | cdr3_nt
. | TRBJ2-3 | . | TRBV28 | CASSPRGQGIITDTQYF | TGTGCCAGCAGTCCACGGGGTCAGGGGATAATCACAGATACGCAGTATTTT
few | TRBJ1-1 | . | TRBV30 | CAWSGGDTEAFF | TGTGCCTGGAGTGGAGGGGACACTGAAGCTTTCTTT
. | TRBJ2-1 | TRBD2 | TRBV7-2 | CASSLGGLGANEQFF | TGTGCCAGCAGCTTAGGGGGACTAGGTGCGAATGAGCAGTTCTTC
. | TRBJ1-1 | . | TRBV5-1 | CASSSNRVEGTEAFF | TGCGCCAGCAGCTCCAACAGGGTAGAAGGAACTGAAGCTTTCTTT
. | TRBJ2-3 | TRBD2 | TRBV10-2 | CASSLAGGGGTDTQYF | TGCGCCAGCAGCCTAGCGGGAGGCGGTGGCACAGATACGCAGTATTTT
. | TRBJ2-5 | TRBD1 | TRBV7-9 | CASSLVPGGQETQYF | TGTGCCAGCAGCTTAGTTCCAGGGGGTCAAGAGACCCAGTACTTC
. | TRBJ1-1 | . | TRBV6-6 | CASSDEGVTEAFF | TGTGCCAGCAGCGATGAGGGAGTCACTGAAGCTTTCTTT
. | TRBJ1-5 | TRBD1 | TRBV11-2 | CASGPGQGSQPQHF | TGTGCCAGCGGGCCGGGACAGGGAAGTCAGCCCCAGCATTTT
. | TRBJ1-1 | . | TRBV5-4 | CASSLEGTEAFF | TGTGCCAGCAGCTTGGAAGGTACTGAAGCTTTCTTT
. | TRBJ1-5 | . | TRBV28 | CASSLGPGNQPQHF | TGTGCCAGCAGTTTAGGGCCAGGCAATCAGCCCCAGCATTTT
once | TRBJ2-7 | TRBD2 | TRBV19 | CASSQRGSSYEQYF | TGTGCCAGTAGTCAGCGGGGGAGCTCCTACGAGCAGTACTTC
. | TRBJ1-5 | . | TRBV30 | CAWGQDSNQPQHF | TGTGCCTGGGGGCAGGATAGCAATCAGCCCCAGCATTTT
. | TRBJ2-4 | . | TRBV7-2 | CASSLAGGENIQYF | TGTGCCAGCAGCTTAGCGGGGGGCGAAAACATTCAGTACTTC
. | TRBJ2-7 | TRBD2 | TRBV27 | CASSSPTLAGGTYEQYF | TGTGCCAGCAGTTCCCCCACACTAGCGGGAGGTACCTACGAGCAGTACTTC
. | TRBJ1-2 | TRBD1 | TRBV7-9 | CASSQGQGADGYTF | TGTGCCAGCAGCCAGGGACAGGGGGCGGATGGCTACACCTTC
few | TRBJ1-1 | . | TRBV7-2 | CASSWQGYTEAFF | TGTGCCAGCAGCTGGCAGGGGTACACTGAAGCTTTCTTT
. | TRBJ1-6 | . | TRBV5-1 | CASSSAPQGGNSPLHF | TGCGCCAGCAGCTCAGCCCCACAGGGCGGTAATTCACCCCTCCACTTT
. | TRBJ1-2 | . | TRBV28 | CASSSRQGNNYGYTF | TGTGCCAGCAGTTCCCGGCAGGGTAATAACTATGGCTACACCTTC
. | TRBJ1-2 | . | TRBV6-1 | CASNVGFNYGYTF | TGTGCCAGCAACGTGGGATTTAACTATGGCTACACCTTC
. | TRBJ1-3 | TRBD1 | TRBV19 | CASVGQGAGNTIYF | TGTGCCAGTGTCGGACAGGGGGCAGGAAACACCATATATTTT
. | TRBJ1-4 | . | TRBV5-1 | CASSTGQPGNEKLFF | TGCGCCAGTAGTACCGGACAGCCCGGAAATGAAAAACTGTTTTTT
. | TRBJ2-7 | TRBD2 | TRBV18 | CASSTTGGAGVRSYEQYF | TGTGCCAGCTCAACGACTGGGGGAGCGGGAGTCCGAAGCTACGAGCAGTACTTC
. | TRBJ2-1 | . | TRBV2 | CASSAVLFRDEQFF | TGTGCCAGCAGTGCGGTCCTCTTCCGCGATGAGCAGTTCTTC
once | TRBJ2-4 | . | TRBV4-2 | CASSLLVGTFEKRNIQYF | TGTGCCAGCAGCCTTCTAGTGGGGACATTCGAAAAAAGGAACATTCAGTACTTC
. | TRBJ1-1 | TRBD1 | TRBV25-1 | CASSAPGGAYTEAFF | TGTGCCAGCAGTGCCCCAGGGGGCGCTTACACTGAAGCTTTCTTT
. | TRBJ2-5 | . | TRBV7-9 | CASSKGGTASGARETQYF | TGTGCCAGCAGCAAAGGGGGAACGGCTAGCGGAGCCCGAGAGACCCAGTACTTC
. | TRBJ2-7 | . | TRBV7-2 | CASSLGRTGLPKPYEQYF | TGTGCCAGCAGCTTAGGGAGAACGGGCCTTCCAAAGCCCTACGAGCAGTACTTC
. | TRBJ1-1 | . | TRBV28 | CASSPPLGGANTEAFF | TGTGCCAGCAGTCCACCCCTGGGGGGAGCGAACACTGAAGCTTTCTTT
. | TRBJ2-2 | . | TRBV7-2 | CASSSWQPWGGELFF | TGTGCCAGCAGCTCGTGGCAGCCTTGGGGCGGGGAGCTGTTTTTT
. | TRBJ1-1 | . | TRBV5-5 | CASSLVVGNTEAFF | TGTGCCAGCAGCTTGGTGGTGGGGAACACTGAAGCTTTCTTT
. | TRBJ2-5 | . | TRBV10-3 | CAISEKSSSGETQYF | TGTGCCATCAGTGAGAAGTCTAGCTCGGGAGAGACCCAGTACTTC
. | TRBJ1-6 | . | TRBV4-1 | CASSQVLSASSYNSPLHF | TGCGCCAGCAGCCAAGTTTTGAGCGCTAGCTCCTATAATTCACCCCTCCACTTT
few | TRBJ2-7 | TRBD1 | TRBV11-2 | CASSWDRTGEQYF | TGTGCCAGCAGCTGGGACCGGACAGGGGAGCAGTACTTC
. | TRBJ2-4 | . | TRBV19 | CASNENGGAKNIQYF | TGTGCCAGTAATGAAAATGGGGGAGCCAAAAACATTCAGTACTTC
few | TRBJ2-3 | TRBD2 | TRBV10-2 | CASSRPAGGSTDTQYF | TGCGCCAGCAGCCGCCCAGCGGGAGGGAGCACAGATACGCAGTATTTT
. | TRBJ1-6 | . | TRBV10-2 | CASSGQGGNSPLHF | TGCGCCAGTTCCGGGCAGGGAGGGAATTCACCCCTCCACTTT
. | TRBJ2-3 | . | TRBV28 | CASSSGTNTQYF | TGTGCCAGCAGTTCTGGCACGAATACGCAGTATTTT
. | TRBJ1-1 | . | TRBV2 | CASSPLTGIEAFF | TGTGCCAGCAGCCCATTAACAGGGATTGAAGCTTTCTTT
. | TRBJ2-1 | . | TRBV5-1 | CASSPPRLRVDEQFF | TGCGCCAGCAGCCCACCCCGGCTCCGCGTCGATGAGCAGTTCTTC
once | TRBJ1-1 | . | TRBV25-1 | CASSDPGTRGTEAFF | TGTGCCAGCAGTGATCCCGGGACTCGCGGCACTGAAGCTTTCTTT
. | TRBJ1-5 | . | TRBV15 | CATSPNNQPQHF | TGTGCCACCAGCCCCAACAATCAGCCCCAGCATTTT
. | TRBJ2-7 | TRBD2 | TRBV7-6 | CASSYGVAGGGEQYF | TGTGCCAGCAGCTATGGGGTGGCGGGAGGAGGGGAGCAGTACTTC
. | TRBJ1-4 | TRBD1 | TRBV6-5 | CASSYQGAREKLFF | TGTGCCAGCAGTTACCAGGGGGCAAGAGAAAAACTGTTTTTT
. | TRBJ2-3 | TRBD2 | TRBV28 | CASNELAGADTQYF | TGTGCCAGCAACGAACTAGCGGGAGCAGATACGCAGTATTTT
. | TRBJ2-3 | TRBD2 | TRBV15 | CATSRPTGGQRDTQYF | TGTGCCACCAGCAGACCGACGGGAGGCCAAAGAGATACGCAGTATTTT
. | TRBJ2-3 | . | TRBV28 | CASTLDSTDTQYF | TGTGCCAGCACCCTCGATTCCACAGATACGCAGTATTTT
once | TRBJ2-5 | TRBD1 | TRBV7-9 | CASSSGQGTGQETQYF | TGTGCCAGCAGCTCAGGACAGGGGACAGGGCAAGAGACCCAGTACTTC
. | TRBJ2-2 | . | TRBV7-3 | CASSSDTGELFF | TGTGCCAGCAGCTCAGACACCGGGGAGCTGTTTTTT
. | TRBJ2-7 | . | TRBV7-2 | CASSLYESSYEQYF | TGTGCCAGCAGCTTATACGAGAGCTCCTACGAGCAGTACTTC
. | TRBJ2-7 | . | TRBV27 | CASSPLGISRDEQYF | TGTGCCAGCAGTCCCCTGGGAATTAGCAGGGACGAGCAGTACTTC
once | TRBJ2-5 | . | TRBV5-1 | CASTTGAGRETQYF | TGCGCCAGCACCACGGGGGCGGGTCGTGAGACCCAGTACTTC
. | TRBJ2-7 | TRBD1 | TRBV4-1 | CASSPYHMQGDEQYF | TGCGCCAGCAGCCCCTACCATATGCAGGGGGACGAGCAGTACTTC
. | TRBJ1-3 | . | TRBV6-1 | CASSGGVITGNTIYF | TGTGCCAGCAGTGGTGGAGTGATCACTGGAAACACCATATATTTT
. | TRBJ2-3 | . | TRBV9 | CASSLGGTSTDTQYF | TGTGCCAGCAGCCTTGGGGGTACTAGCACAGATACGCAGTATTTT
. | TRBJ2-7 | . | TRBV7-3 | CASSLEGGSPYEQYF | TGTGCCAGCAGCTTAGAAGGGGGTAGTCCCTACGAGCAGTACTTC
. | TRBJ2-1 | TRBD1 | TRBV18 | CASSAGTEYNEQFF | TGTGCCAGCTCAGCCGGGACAGAGTACAATGAGCAGTTCTTC
few | TRBJ1-6 | . | TRBV2 | CASGPLAPGSSYNSPLHF | TGTGCCAGCGGTCCGCTTGCCCCGGGGAGCTCCTATAATTCACCCCTCCACTTT
. | TRBJ1-4 | . | TRBV19 | CASSITGTNEKLFF | TGTGCCAGTAGTATAACGGGGACTAATGAAAAACTGTTTTTT
. | TRBJ2-7 | TRBD2 | TRBV28 | CASSLGTSGTRRNEQYF | TGTGCCAGCAGTTTAGGGACTAGCGGGACGAGGCGGAACGAGCAGTACTTC
. | TRBJ1-5 | . | TRBV15 | CATSIQADQPQHF | TGTGCCACCAGCATACAGGCCGATCAGCCCCAGCATTTT